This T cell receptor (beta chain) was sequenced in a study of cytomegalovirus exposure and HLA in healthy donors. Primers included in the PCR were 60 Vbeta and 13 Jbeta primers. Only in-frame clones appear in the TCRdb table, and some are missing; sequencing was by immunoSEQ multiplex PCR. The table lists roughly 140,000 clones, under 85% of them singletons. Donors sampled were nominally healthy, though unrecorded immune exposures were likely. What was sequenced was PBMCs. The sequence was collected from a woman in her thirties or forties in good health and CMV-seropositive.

CDR3 sequence: CASSLSRGGETQYF. The CDR3, as DNA: TGTGCCAGCAGTTTATCAAGGGGCGGAGAGACCCAGTACTTC. V gene TRBV27 combines with J gene TRBJ2-5, with D possibly matching TRBD1 (5 bases). This CDR3 comprises 14 residues. The V end was cut by 0 bases, the J end by 4 bases, with 9 bases between. Germline CDR1 MNHEY, CDR2 SMNVEV (reference sequence).